This T cell receptor beta chain appears in the sequencing data of a study of cytomegalovirus exposure and HLA in healthy donors. Study conclusions and caveats: A later analysis by the authors found several of the most significant clusters apparently linked to common viral pathogens. The authors reported that TCR beta sequences could predict HLA-A and HLA-B alleles. These predictions were accurate for most subjects in the first cohort. Earlier analysis looked at TCR beta V segments, and most were productive about 87% or about 30% of the time. Researchers counted 180 or so TCR beta chains as cytomegalovirus-associated.

With 60 Vbeta and 13 Jbeta primers, the PCR was carried out. The assay was immunoSEQ multiplex PCR, and TCRdb's table has in-frame clones only and misses some. The table lists around 200,000 clones, almost 85% of them singletons, with more than 0.5% in the top ten. Details on this clone: What it binds is not known.

CDR3 length: 18 amino acids. Trimming shortened V by 1 base and J by 4 bases, and 19 bases separated the two germline ends. The V gene's germline CDR1 is LNHDA and CDR2 SQIVND (reference sequence). The sequenced material came from PBMCs. The chain links TRBV19 to TRBJ2-2; a possible D gene is TRBD1 (6 bases). This TCR derives from a woman aged 40 to 50 in good health and CMV-seronegative. The CDR3 spells CASSIARTRGRGTGELFF. CDR3 coding DNA: TGTGCCAGTAGTATAGCTCGGACCAGGGGACGGGGCACCGGGGAGCTGTTTTTT. Supplemented by reference TRBV19 and TRBJ2-2, the full variable domain reads DGGITQSPKYLFRKEGQNVTLSCEQNLNHDAMYWYRQDPGQGLRLIYYSQIVNDFQKGDIAEGYSVSREKKESFPLTVTSAQKNPTAFYLCASSIARTRGRGTGELFFGEGSRLTVL.